The entry below gives a single T cell receptor (beta chain) sequence along with its context. The antigen is unknown. Method: immunoSEQ multiplex PCR; TCRdb's copy keeps in-frame clones and lacks some. The sample yields approximately 53,000 clones, roughly 90% seen once. The entry originates in a study of lymphopenia after photon versus proton radiotherapy. Findings and limits, study-wide: Only patients who died were analyzed for survival; proton advantage is unproven. Under photons, naive T cells and diversity fell while effector/memory populations rose. After the lymphocyte nadir, photon-treated repertoires showed oligoclonal expansion, especially of CD8+ Temra cells.

J lost 7 bases, V lost 4 bases, and 10 bases had no gene match. This CDR3 region has 15 residues. From germline, CDR1 is MDHEN and CDR2 SYDVKM. This sequence originates from a woman in her thirties or forties with cholangiocarcinoma. The rearrangement links TRBV28 to TRBJ2-7; 10 bases are shared with TRBD1. This material consisted of peripheral blood, taken from a patient treated with photon-based radiotherapy. The CDR3 bases are TGTGCCAGCAGTTATGCCGGGACAGGGGTTGGGGAGCAGTACTTC. Translated, it gives CASSYAGTGVGEQYF.